This entry concerns a single T cell receptor beta chain. Its target is unknown. When sampled, the donors appeared nominally healthy, though they likely had unrecorded immune exposures. These data come from a study of cytomegalovirus exposure and HLA in healthy donors. Findings of the study overall: Some V segments could not be told apart, so they were left out, TRBV6-2 and TRBV6-3 among them. Sequence variants that were highly shared formed a cluster that was likely a sequencing artifact. For TCR beta chains, V- and J-gene trimming was later linked to a missense DCLRE1C variant.

PCR employed 60 Vbeta and 13 Jbeta primers. Sequenced by immunoSEQ multiplex PCR; TCRdb stores in-frame clones only, minus some. In the table there are about 61,000 clones, about four fifths of which are singletons. After removal of 11 bases from V and 11 bases from J, the junction contained 18 bases not matched to a gene. Germline loops: CDR1 MRHNA, CDR2 SNTAGT. The CDR3 sequence is 15 residues long. The TCR sequence derives from a man aged 45-65 years in good health and CMV-seropositive. The chain combines TRBV6-4 with TRBJ2-1; 10 bases are a match to TRBD2. The specimen was PBMCs. The CDR3 coding sequence is TGTGCCTCCCAGGAGAGAGGGGGACTAGCGTCTCAGCAGTTCTTC. It codes for CASQERGGLASQQFF.